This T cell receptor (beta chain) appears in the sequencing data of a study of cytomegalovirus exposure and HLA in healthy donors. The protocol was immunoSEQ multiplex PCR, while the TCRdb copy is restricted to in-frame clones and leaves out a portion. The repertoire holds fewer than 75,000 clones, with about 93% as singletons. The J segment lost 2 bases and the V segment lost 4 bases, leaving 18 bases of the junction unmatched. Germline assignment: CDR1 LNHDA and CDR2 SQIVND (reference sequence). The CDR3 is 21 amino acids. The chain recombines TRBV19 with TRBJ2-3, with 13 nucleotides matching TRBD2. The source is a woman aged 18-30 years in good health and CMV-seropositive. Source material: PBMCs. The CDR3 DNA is TGTGCCAGTAGTACCTTAGGGGATCCGACTAGCGGGGGGCCAATCACAGATACGCAGTATTTT. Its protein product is CASSTLGDPTSGGPITDTQYF.